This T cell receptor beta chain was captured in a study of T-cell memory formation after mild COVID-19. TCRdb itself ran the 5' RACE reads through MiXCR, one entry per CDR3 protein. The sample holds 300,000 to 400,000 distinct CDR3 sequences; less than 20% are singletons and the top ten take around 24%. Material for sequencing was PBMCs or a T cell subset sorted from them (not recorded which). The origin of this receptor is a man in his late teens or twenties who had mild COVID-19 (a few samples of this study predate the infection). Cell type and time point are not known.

The CDR3 loop reads CASSLGGGGNTIYF. The CDR3 region has the DNA TGTGCCAGCAGCTTGGGCGGGGGCGGAAACACCATATATTTT. The V gene is TRBV5-6, the J gene TRBJ1-3; a possible D gene is TRBD1 (6 bases). The CDR3 length is 14 residues. Germline CDR1 reads SGHDT; CDR2 reads YYEEEE. V was clipped by 0 bases and J by 4 bases, with 8 bases between them.